The following is a T cell receptor (beta chain) sequence with its context. TCRdb called the RT-PCR reads again in MiXCR, with one record for every CDR3 protein. This table has about 680,000 distinct CDR3 sequences, around 14% appearing once. Trimming stripped 3 bases from V and 2 bases from J, with 13 bases between. Germline V CDR1 and CDR2: KGHSH, LQKENI. CDR3 size: 15 residues. The genes are TRBV18 and TRBJ2-5; D might be TRBD1 (5 bases). This receptor was obtained from a female donor in good health, serving as a healthy control. Sequenced: memory CD4+ T cells from blood. The CDR3 DNA is TGTGCCAGCTCACCGAACCCGACAGCTCAAGAGACCCAGTACTTC. Protein sequence: CASSPNPTAQETQYF.